This record covers a single T cell receptor beta chain. Its antigen is not identified. CDR1 and CDR2 from the germline V gene are KGHSH and LQKENI. Trimming removed 3 bases from V and 1 base from J, with 9 bases in between. The CDR3 is 14 amino acids. This sample stems from a study of T cell responses to AZD1222 COVID-19 vaccine. Study-level information: Pooled together were second doses at about 4 or about 12 weeks.

The study's findings and limits: The CD4 TCRs associated with vaccination extended across spike and predominated at 160-218 and 743-854. Nearly half of unique spike-specific TCRs reportedly avoided B.1.351 and B.1.1.7 mutated regions.

Only in-frame clones appear in the TCRdb table, and some are missing; sequencing was by immunoSEQ multiplex PCR. The table shows roughly 150,000 clones, with about nine tenths occurring only once. The receptor was isolated from an adult in good health. V and J are TRBV18 and TRBJ1-1; the D is unclear. Sequencing used peripheral blood, obtained on day 0 of AZD1222 vaccination. This CDR3 reads CASSPPAGNTEAFF. The CDR3 nucleotides are TGTGCCAGCTCACCCCCAGCAGGGAACACTGAAGCTTTCTTT.